These 30 T cell receptor beta chains originate from one sample sequenced in a study of PD-1 and CTLA-4 blockade in melanoma (dated by TCRdb to the early 2020s). Receptor amplification or capture employed the immunoSEQ multiplex PCR assay. TCRdb provides this immuneACCESS table in a form limited to in-frame rearrangements. Some clones are lacking; in checked studies, under half of them reflect an unresolved V gene, and why the rest are absent is not known. The sample includes 25,000 to 30,000 clones, with 85% to 90% observed a single time. The ten largest clones capture over 6.5% of the sample. The source was CD8+ T cells from peripheral blood, collected before anti-PD-1 treatment. The source of these receptors is a human donor with melanoma.

This clone occurred once. For the CDR3, the DNA is TGTGCCAGCAGCCCCGGACAGGGGAGCCCCCACGAGCAGTACTTC. Its protein product is CASSPGQGSPHEQYF. The chain is built from TRBV7-8 and TRBJ2-7; TRBD1 matches at 9 bases. Germline CDR1 SGHVS, CDR2 FQNEAQ. Trimming at V came to 5 bases and at J to 5 bases, leaving 10 bases not matched to a gene. CDR3 length: 15 amino acids.

V usage is TRBV7-9 and J usage is TRBJ1-1, with D perhaps TRBD1 (5 bases). Germline V lookup: CDR1 SEHNR, CDR2 FQNEAQ (reference sequence). The germline V and J ends were trimmed by 3 bases and 4 bases, with 12 bases remaining between them. This CDR3 contains 14 residues. As DNA, the CDR3 is TGTGCCAGCAGCTTTACCGAAAGGGGCACTGAAGCTTTCTTT. Amino acids: CASSFTERGTEAFF.

The chain is built from TRBV27 and TRBJ1-6, with D tentatively TRBD1 (6 bases). The CDR3 contains 14 residues. V was pared by 2 bases and J by 10 bases, with 12 bases between. CDR1 is MNHEY and CDR2 is SMNVEV in the germline V gene (reference sequence). The CDR3 loop reads CASSLGDITSPLHF. CDR3 nucleotide sequence: TGTGCCAGCAGTTTAGGGGACATAACATCACCCCTCCACTTT.

The chain joins TRBV11-3 to TRBJ1-1; no clear D gene. Trimming shortened V by 2 bases and J by 2 bases, and 6 bases separated the two germline ends. CDR1 is SGHNT and CDR2 is YENEEA in the germline V gene. The CDR3 contains 13 residues. CDR3 sequence (DNA): TGTGCCAGCAGCTTACTCCCCAACACTGAAGCTTTCTTT. This translates into CASSLLPNTEAFF.

The chain links TRBV5-6 to TRBJ1-1; tentative D call: TRBD1 (6 bases). This CDR3 is built from 13 residues. V was shortened by 2 bases and J by 4 bases, with 9 bases between the two germline ends. Germline CDR1 and CDR2: SGHDT and YYEEEE. The CDR3 DNA follows: TGTGCCAGCAGCTTCCGGGACACCACTGAAGCTTTCTTT. It codes for CASSFRDTTEAFF.

This chain links TRBV29-1 with TRBJ2-5; the match to TRBD2 covers 9 bases. From germline, CDR1 is SQVTM and CDR2 ANQGSEA. After removal of 1 base from V and 2 bases from J, the junction contained 5 bases not matched to a gene. This CDR3 region has 15 residues. Here the CDR3 DNA reads TGCAGCGTTGAAGTGGCTAGCGGGGTTCAAGAGACCCAGTACTTC. Its translation is CSVEVASGVQETQYF.

This chain links TRBV5-6 with TRBJ1-2; D remains unclear. Per the germline V gene, CDR1 is SGHDT and CDR2 is YYEEEE. The CDR3 is made up of 12 amino acids. V was pared by 3 bases and J by 5 bases, with 8 bases between. The CDR3 loop is CASSSEAYGYTF. CDR3 DNA sequence: TGTGCCAGCAGCTCAGAGGCGTATGGCTACACCTTC. The whole variable domain, remainder taken from reference TRBV5-6 and TRBJ1-2, is DAGVTQSPTHLIKTRGQQVTLRCSPKSGHDTVSWYQQALGQGPQFIFQYYEEEERQRGNFPDRFSGHQFPNYSSELNVNALLLGDSALYLCASSSEAYGYTFGSGTRLTVV.

This chain links TRBV30 with TRBJ1-1; D is perhaps TRBD1 (5 bases). The V gene lost 5 bases and the J gene lost 0 bases, with 16 bases spanning the gap. The CDR3 contains 15 residues. The germline gives CDR1 GTSNPN, CDR2 SVGIG (reference sequence). In nucleotides, the CDR3 is TGTGCCTGGGTGGGTTGGGGCCCCCTGAACACTGAAGCTTTCTTT. It specifies CAWVGWGPLNTEAFF.

This sequence joins TRBV7-8 and TRBJ1-3, with no clear D. This CDR3 contains 14 residues. V lost 1 base, J lost 0 bases, and 4 bases lay in between. Germline lookup yields CDR1 SGHVS and CDR2 FQNEAQ. The CDR3 sequence is CASSLGLSGNTIYF. Here the CDR3 DNA reads TGTGCCAGCAGCTTAGGACTCTCTGGAAACACCATATATTTT.

The chain links TRBV5-4 to TRBJ2-7; 8 bases align to TRBD2. V dropped 4 bases and J dropped 0; count of bases not matched to a gene: 6. CDR3 size: 15 residues. CDR1 SGHNT and CDR2 YYREEE come from the germline V gene (reference sequence). Here the CDR3 DNA reads TGTGCCAGCAGCCTAACCGGACTAGCCTCCTACGAGCAGTACTTC. Protein sequence: CASSLTGLASYEQYF.

The chain has TRBV30 and TRBJ1-1, with D unclear. The V and J ends lost 0 bases and 0 bases respectively, with 8 bases between them. Germline CDR1 GTSNPN, CDR2 SVGIG (reference sequence). The CDR3 sequence is 14 residues long. This chain's CDR3 is CAWSVEKMNTEAFF. CDR3 coding DNA: TGTGCCTGGAGTGTAGAGAAGATGAACACTGAAGCTTTCTTT.

The chain recombines TRBV6-6 with TRBJ2-7; a possible D gene is TRBD2 (5 bases). This CDR3 region has 14 residues. Germline lookup yields CDR1 MNHNY and CDR2 SVGAGI (reference sequence). V lost 0 bases and J lost 0, with 6 bases in between. The CDR3 region has the DNA TGTGCCAGCAGTTACTCAGAGGGCTCCTACGAGCAGTACTTC. It is translated as CASSYSEGSYEQYF.

The J gene is TRBJ2-1, the V gene TRBV28; TRBD2 is a possible D gene (6 bases). Germline CDR1 and CDR2: MDHEN and SYDVKM. This CDR3 contains 10 residues. V lost 8 bases to trimming and J lost 10 bases, with 9 bases between them. The CDR3 DNA reads TGTGCCAGCCAGCGGGTAGAGCAGTTCTTC. Translating it yields CASQRVEQFF.

This chain links TRBV12-3 or TRBV12-4 with TRBJ2-1, with D perhaps being TRBD1 or TRBD2 (6 bases each). With 4 bases removed from V and 8 bases from J, the gap between germline ends came to 12 bases. This CDR3 has 13 amino acids. CDR3 loop: CASSSGGGYEQFF. The CDR3 nucleotides are TGTGCCAGCAGTTCTGGAGGGGGGTATGAGCAGTTCTTC.

The chain employs TRBV30 and TRBJ2-3; 7 bases are a match to TRBD2. Unmatched junction bases numbered 8, after V lost 2 bases and J lost 0 bases. The germline V gene encodes CDR1 GTSNPN and CDR2 SVGIG (reference sequence). This CDR3 has 16 residues. The CDR3, as DNA: TGTGCCTGGAGTAACGGACTAGGGTTAAGCACAGATACGCAGTATTTT. This translates into CAWSNGLGLSTDTQYF.

The chain recombines TRBV15 with TRBJ2-1, with 10 bases aligning to TRBD2. The J segment lost 7 bases and the V segment lost 0 bases, leaving 3 bases of the junction unmatched. Germline V gene data show CDR1 as LNHNV and CDR2 as YYDKDF (reference sequence). This CDR3 is 15 amino acids long. The CDR3 DNA sequence: TGTGCCACCAGCAGAGATTGGACTAGCGGAAATGAGCAGTTCTTC. The encoded protein is CATSRDWTSGNEQFF.

The V and J genes are TRBV5-6 and TRBJ1-1; D ambiguous. This CDR3 has 12 amino acids. Germline-derived CDR1 and CDR2 are SGHDT and YYEEEE. V was pared by 5 bases and J by 3 bases, with 8 bases between. The CDR3 region is CASSLGDTEAFF. CDR3 bases: TGTGCCAGCAGTCTTGGGGACACTGAAGCTTTCTTT.

The chain is built from TRBV5-4 and TRBJ2-7; 12 positions match TRBD2. V lost 9 bases to trimming and J lost 3 bases; unmatched junction nucleotides: 13. CDR1 is SGHNT, CDR2 YYREEE, per germline (reference sequence). CDR3 length: 16 residues. CDR3 sequence: CATAGASGGEVYEQYF. For the CDR3, the DNA is TGTGCCACCGCGGGGGCTAGCGGGGGGGAGGTCTACGAGCAGTACTTC.

The chain has TRBV10-1 and TRBJ2-5; D is undetermined. V shed 0 bases and J shed 1 base, with 3 bases lying between them. CDR1 and CDR2 from the germline V gene are WNHNN and SYGVQD (reference sequence). This CDR3 is built from 13 residues. CDR3 nucleotides: TGCGCCAGCAGTGAGTCATCCCAAGAGACCCAGTACTTC. Translated: CASSESSQETQYF.

The gene calls are TRBV25-1 and TRBJ1-2; no definite D call. CDR1 is MGHDK and CDR2 is SYGVNS in the germline V gene. The ends were cut back, 2 bases at V and 8 bases at J, with 12 bases in the middle. The CDR3 spans 13 residues. The CDR3 region has the DNA TGTGCCAGCAGTGAACTTGGAGGGAAAGGCTACACCTTC. Amino acid sequence: CASSELGGKGYTF.

The sample holds a few counts of this clone. The CDR3 DNA follows: TGTGCCAGCAGCCTAGGAGGTGGGCAGATGAACACTGAAGCTTTCTTT. Protein sequence: CASSLGGGQMNTEAFF. This chain joins TRBV7-9 and TRBJ1-1, with no clear D. Trimming cost V 5 bases and J 0 bases, with 16 bases left between them. CDR1 and CDR2 from the germline V gene are SEHNR and FQNEAQ (reference sequence). The CDR3 has 16 amino acids.

This clone was seen once. This chain uses TRBV28 with TRBJ2-7; no clear D. The CDR3 totals 12 residues. Germline V gene data show CDR1 as MDHEN and CDR2 as SYDVKM. The V end was cut by 6 bases, the J end by 0 bases, with 6 bases between. CDR3 loop: CASSSFSYEQYF. For the CDR3, the DNA is TGTGCCAGCAGCTCCTTCTCCTACGAGCAGTACTTC.

In its sample, this clone was seen a few times. The chain carries TRBV7-9 and TRBJ2-7; possible D gene TRBD1, 5 bases. The V gene's germline CDR1 is SEHNR and CDR2 FQNEAQ (reference sequence). CDR3 length: 14 residues. Trimming took 3 bases from V and 4 from J, leaving 13 bases between them. As DNA, the CDR3 is TGTGCCAGCAGCTTTTCAGGGAACGGGTACGAGCAGTACTTC. Its protein is CASSFSGNGYEQYF.

The rearrangement uses TRBV10-3 and TRBJ1-1, with TRBD1 matching over 8 bases. Germline assignment: CDR1 ENHRY and CDR2 SYGVKD. Unmatched junction bases numbered 10, after V lost 0 bases and J lost 4 bases. The CDR3 runs to 17 residues. The CDR3 DNA is TGTGCCATCAGTGAGTCGCTCATAGGACAGGGACGCACTGAAGCTTTCTTT. Protein: CAISESLIGQGRTEAFF.

This clone has a single count. The chain has TRBV6-4 and TRBJ2-7; no firm D call. This CDR3 is 14 amino acids long. The germline gives CDR1 MRHNA, CDR2 SNTAGT. The V and J ends lost 6 bases and 3 bases respectively, with 15 bases between them. The DNA for the CDR3 is TGTGCCAGCAGGAACCTGGAGCCCGACTACGAGCAGTACTTC. Translated: CASRNLEPDYEQYF.

This chain joins TRBV30 and TRBJ1-1; D call uncertain. The CDR3 runs to 13 residues. Germline loops: CDR1 GTSNPN, CDR2 SVGIG (reference sequence). V was clipped by 2 bases and J by 4 bases, with 11 bases between them. The CDR3 is CAWSTLGGTEAFF. DNA of the CDR3: TGTGCCTGGAGTACACTTGGAGGCACTGAAGCTTTCTTT.

This rearrangement joins TRBV3-1 (or the pseudogene TRBV3-2) to TRBJ2-3; D unclear. V was cut by 3 bases and J by 4 bases, with 14 bases left in between. CDR1 and CDR2 (germline): LGHDT, YNNKEL (reference sequence). CDR3 length equals 15 residues. DNA for the CDR3: TGTGCCAGCAGCCAGTCCGGAGTTTTAGCAGATACGCAGTATTTT. The encoded protein is CASSQSGVLADTQYF.

This rearrangement joins TRBV5-6 to TRBJ1-2; D may be TRBD1 (5 bases). CDR1 SGHDT and CDR2 YYEEEE come from the germline V gene. CDR3 length equals 16 residues. V gave up 0 bases and J gave up 1 base, with 13 bases separating them. The DNA for the CDR3 is TGTGCCAGCAGCTTGGTAAACATGGGGGTTAACTATGGCTACACCTTC. Its translation is CASSLVNMGVNYGYTF.

CDR3 loop: CASSQEGGQGAGAEAFF. For the CDR3, the DNA is TGTGCCAGCAGCCAAGAAGGCGGACAGGGGGCCGGGGCTGAAGCTTTCTTT. The gene calls are TRBV3-1 (or the pseudogene TRBV3-2) and TRBJ1-1; 11 bases map to TRBD1. Unmatched junction bases numbered 9, after V lost 0 bases and J lost 6 bases. Looked up from germline, CDR1 is LGHDT and CDR2 is YNNKEL (reference sequence). The CDR3 spans 17 residues.

This sequence joins TRBV4-1 and TRBJ2-7; TRBD2 matches at 9 bases. The germline gives CDR1 MGHRA, CDR2 YSYEKL. Trimming took 4 bases from V and 4 from J; bases not matched to a gene: 8. This CDR3 is built from 15 residues. The CDR3, as DNA: TGCGCCAGCAGCCGCGTAGCGGGAGAGGTTTACGAGCAGTACTTC. Amino acids: CASSRVAGEVYEQYF.